These 22 T cell receptor beta chains originate from one sample sequenced in a study of blood T cells in healthy people across ages. A J-beta primer mix and a sample-barcoded 5' primer were used in a second PCR of roughly 6 to 11 cycles. MiXCR was run by TCRdb on the 5' RACE reads, yielding one entry per CDR3 protein. The sample consists of some 780,000 distinct CDR3 sequences, just over 55% of them appearing once. The sample consisted of blood. These receptors were taken from a man aged 40-49 years in good health.

The J gene is TRBJ2-3, the V gene TRBV14; D unresolved. V lost 4 bases and J lost 5, with 7 bases in between. The CDR3 is made up of 12 amino acids. The germline CDR1 and CDR2 sequences are SGHDN and FVKESK. The CDR3, as DNA: TGTGCCAGCAGCCGAAACCTAGATACGCAGTATTTT. Amino acids: CASSRNLDTQYF.

The V gene is TRBV24-1, the J gene TRBJ2-5, with D unclear. Germline V gives CDR1 KGHDR, CDR2 SFDVKD. Trimming took off 1 base at V and 11 bases at J, with 10 bases between the two ends. There are 12 residues in the CDR3. CDR3 in DNA: TGTGCCACCAGTGATTTTATCGATGAGCAGTACTTC. Residues: CATSDFIDEQYF.

Details on this clonotype: Compared with germline, one end of the junction differs, possibly owing to a read error. J is TRBJ1-5 and V is TRBV12-3 or TRBV12-4, with D unresolved. The CDR3 is 13 amino acids. CDR3 amino acids: CVSSVGGYQPQHF. The CDR3, as DNA: TGTGTCAGCAGTGTCGGAGGGTATCAGCCCCAGCATTTT.

The V gene is TRBV6-5, the J gene TRBJ2-1; D uncertain. CDR1 is MNHEY, CDR2 SVGAGI, per germline. This CDR3 is 16 amino acids long. Trimming removed 0 bases from V and 4 bases from J, with 13 bases in between. CDR3 nucleotides: TGTGCCAGCAGTTACTCTGTAGGGATCTCGTACAATGAGCAGTTCTTC. Amino acids: CASSYSVGISYNEQFF.

The chain recombines TRBV27 with TRBJ1-2; the D is unclear. The CDR3 length is 15 residues. Between the trimmed V and J ends, which lost 5 bases and 5 bases, there was a span of 18 bases. Germline lookup yields CDR1 MNHEY and CDR2 SMNVEV (reference sequence). CDR3 sequence: CASSLRTDPGYGYTF. The CDR3, as DNA: TGTGCCAGCAGTCTCCGGACGGATCCCGGTTATGGCTACACCTTC.

This rearrangement joins TRBV7-9 to TRBJ2-4, with D perhaps TRBD1 (6 bases). With the DNA end fitting TRBJ2-7 better, the J assignment may be wrong. CDR3 size: 13 residues. Germline-derived CDR1 and CDR2 are SEHNR and FQNEAQ (reference sequence). The CDR3 nucleotides are TGTGCCAGCAGCAAAAAACAGGGCTACGAGCAGTACTTC. This codes for CASSKKQGYEQYF.

V is TRBV28 and J is TRBJ2-7; 7 nucleotides agree with TRBD2. CDR3 length equals 13 residues. Germline CDR1 reads MDHEN; CDR2 reads SYDVKM. The V and J ends lost 4 bases and 7 bases, in that order; junction bases with no gene match: 7. Here the CDR3 reads CASSSSGIGEQYF. The CDR3 coding sequence is TGTGCCAGCAGTTCGAGCGGGATAGGTGAGCAGTACTTC.

Note on this clonotype: A read error may produce the germline difference seen at one junction end. CDR3 residues: CSVEEYGSSYEQYF. The CDR3 nucleotides read TGCAGCGTTGAAGAGTACGGGAGCTCCTACGAGCAGTACTTT. The chain joins TRBV29-1 to TRBJ2-7, with D possibly TRBD2 on 6 matching bases. The V gene's germline CDR1 is SQVTM and CDR2 ANQGSEA. The CDR3 length is 14 residues.

This clonotype has a single count. The V call is TRBV7-3, the J call TRBJ2-1; 8 nucleotides line up with TRBD2. The CDR3 runs to 16 residues. Germline assignment: CDR1 SGHTA and CDR2 FQGTGA. Trimming at V came to 6 bases and at J to 6 bases, leaving 13 bases not matched to a gene. The CDR3, as DNA: TGTGCCAGCAGGCCGCATAGCGGGGTCACCTGCAATGAGCAGTTCTTC. This translates into CASRPHSGVTCNEQFF.

The V and J genes are TRBV6-5 and TRBJ2-5, with no clear D. The end of the DNA fits TRBJ2-1 better, so the J call may be wrong. This CDR3 comprises 13 residues. Germline CDR1 and CDR2: MNHEY and SVGAGI. CDR3 nucleotide sequence: TGTGCCAGCAGTTACGTGGCCAAAGAGACCCAGTTCTTC. Its protein is CASSYVAKETQFF.

There are a few counts of this clonotype. The genes are TRBV12-3 or TRBV12-4 and TRBJ1-1; the match to TRBD1 covers 7 bases. Trimming removed 1 base from V and 4 bases from J; junction bases left unmatched: 6. The CDR3 totals 15 residues. CDR3 coding DNA: TGTGCCAGCAGTTTAGGCGACAGGGTGAGCACTGAAGCTTTCTTT. Translating gives CASSLGDRVSTEAFF.

This chain joins TRBV12-3 or TRBV12-4 and TRBJ2-5; 7 bases align to TRBD2. The CDR3 length is 15 residues. The J segment lost 11 bases and the V segment lost 7 bases, leaving 19 bases of the junction unmatched. The CDR3, as DNA: TGTGCCAGCACCACCGGGGAGGGGCGGGAGAGGGAGCAGTACTTC. Amino acids: CASTTGEGREREQYF.

The chain carries TRBV7-9 and TRBJ2-3; maybe TRBD2 (6 bases). The CDR3 contains 13 residues. Germline V gives CDR1 SEHNR, CDR2 FQNEAQ (reference sequence). Trimming stripped 4 bases from V and 6 bases from J, with 11 bases between. CDR3 nucleotide sequence: TGTGCCAGCAGCTCTGGGGGGTCTGATACGCAGTATTTT. Encoded protein: CASSSGGSDTQYF.

The chain's CDR3 is CASSSDSRYNSPLHF. CDR3 coding DNA: TGTGCCAGCAGCTCGGACAGCCGATATAATTCACCCCTCCACTTT. The rearrangement links TRBV7-8 to TRBJ1-6, with a weak D call TRBD1 (6 bases). V was shortened by 4 bases and J by 4 bases, with 11 bases between the two germline ends. Looked up from germline, CDR1 is SGHVS and CDR2 is FQNEAQ. The CDR3 extends over 15 amino acids.

There are a few counts of this clonotype. This sequence joins TRBV5-6 and TRBJ2-4; D gene unclear. The DNA end lines up better with TRBJ2-7; the J call may be wrong. The CDR3 covers 13 residues. Per the germline V gene, CDR1 is SGHDT and CDR2 is YYEEEE. The DNA of the CDR3 is TGTGCCAGCGGGCGGACGGAGAACTACGAGCAGTACTTC. Its protein product is CASGRTENYEQYF.

This clonotype turned up a few times. V gene TRBV28 combines with J gene TRBJ2-7; D is perhaps TRBD2 (7 bases). This CDR3 region has 17 residues. Germline V lookup: CDR1 MDHEN, CDR2 SYDVKM. Trimming cost V 3 bases and J 2 bases, with 20 bases left between them. Here the CDR3 reads CASSFFPGASGPYEQYF. CDR3 DNA: TGTGCCAGCAGTTTCTTCCCAGGGGCTAGCGGACCCTACGAGCAGTACTTC. Variable domain in full (rest from reference TRBV28 and TRBJ2-7): DVKVTQSSRYLVKRTGEKVFLECVQDMDHENMFWYRQDPGLGLRLIYFSYDVKMKEKGDIPEGYSVSREKKERFSLILESASTNQTSMYLCASSFFPGASGPYEQYFGPGTRLTVT.

This sequence joins TRBV7-9 and TRBJ2-1; 12 nucleotides line up with TRBD2. The CDR3 extends over 16 amino acids. The germline V gene has CDR1 SEHNR and CDR2 FQNEAQ (reference sequence). V was pared by 0 bases and J by 7 bases, with 4 bases of the junction left unmatched. The CDR3 protein is CASSLATSGRSNEQFF. The CDR3 DNA is TGTGCCAGCAGCTTAGCGACTAGCGGGAGATCTAATGAGCAGTTCTTC.

This clonotype was observed a few times. The rearrangement links TRBV11-3 to TRBJ1-1; D remains unclear. CDR3 length equals 13 residues. Germline lookup yields CDR1 SGHNT and CDR2 YENEEA. The V and J ends lost 5 bases and 7 bases respectively, with 14 bases between them. As DNA, the CDR3 is TGTGCCAGCAGCCAGGTCACAGAGTTTGAAGCTTTCTTT. Protein: CASSQVTEFEAFF.

This clonotype came up a few times. The chain links TRBV11-2 to TRBJ2-5; 10 positions match TRBD2. This CDR3 has 14 amino acids. The V segment lost 1 base and the J segment 6 bases; nucleotides outside the gene matches: 2. Per germline, CDR1 SGHAT and CDR2 FQNNGV. CDR3 DNA: TGTGCCAGCAGCTTAGCTAGCGGGAGTCAGACCCAGTACTTC. It is translated as CASSLASGSQTQYF.

A single count supports this clonotype. The rearrangement uses TRBV6-1 and TRBJ2-5, with D tentatively TRBD2 (6 bases). The ends were cut back, 4 bases at V and 5 bases at J, with 11 bases in the middle. From germline, CDR1 is MNHNS and CDR2 SASEGT. The CDR3 contains 13 residues. The CDR3 here is CASSVSSAETQYF. In DNA form, the CDR3 reads TGTGCCAGCAGTGTTTCTAGCGCGGAGACCCAGTACTTC.

Only one count was recorded for this clonotype. This chain connects TRBV20-1 to TRBJ2-7; 9 bases fit TRBD1. Germline V gives CDR1 DFQATT, CDR2 SNEGSKA (reference sequence). The CDR3 covers 12 residues. The DNA of the CDR3 is TGCAATGCCCGGGACAGGGACTACGAGCAGTACTTC. Translated: CNARDRDYEQYF.

The J gene is TRBJ2-5, the V gene TRBV7-2; a possible D gene is TRBD1 (5 bases). In germline, CDR1 is SGHTA, CDR2 FQGNSA. CDR3 length equals 14 residues. Trimming took 3 bases from V and 1 from J, leaving 9 bases between them. CDR3 DNA sequence: TGTGCCAGCAGCTTCTTCACAGGCCAAGAGACCCAGTACTTC. Translation: CASSFFTGQETQYF.